The sequence of this T cell receptor (beta chain) was determined in a study of shared clonotypes between healthy human individuals. Several immunoSEQ 96-well plates shared each subset's DNA, each plate a replicate. Around 30,000 T cell genomes (about 320 ng DNA) went into each PBMC replicate. TCRdb's copy holds only in-frame clones and misses some; the assay was immunoSEQ multiplex PCR. The table lists some 530,000 clones, around 73% of them singletons, with around 12% in the top ten. The V gene lost 0 bases and the J gene lost 5 bases, with 10 bases spanning the gap. The germline CDR1 and CDR2 sequences are LNHNV and YYDKDF (reference sequence). This CDR3 is built from 14 residues.

The sample consisted of PBMCs. The receptor was derived from a woman aged 40 to 50 in good health. Some clones in this sample may be carry-over from other donors' samples. This chain joins TRBV15 and TRBJ1-1, with D possibly being TRBD1 (5 bases). CDR3 sequence: CATSRDRAATEAFF. The CDR3 DNA sequence: TGTGCCACCAGCAGAGACAGGGCGGCGACTGAAGCTTTCTTT.